Described below is a single T cell receptor (beta chain) sequence and its context. This sample stems from a study of blood T cells in healthy people across ages. Using a J-beta primer mix together with a sample-barcoded 5' primer, a second PCR was run for roughly 7 to 11 cycles. TCRdb recomputed calls from the 5' RACE reads with MiXCR, one row per CDR3 protein. The sample yields approximately 960,000 distinct CDR3 sequences, approximately 32% seen once. This CDR3 has 13 residues. The germline V and J ends were trimmed by 1 base and 3 bases, with 6 bases remaining between them. Germline CDR1 is SEHNR and CDR2 is FQNEAQ (reference sequence). This sample also appeared in a second study, on T cells of mothers and their children.

The clonotype comes from a woman aged 40-49 years in good health. Specimen: blood. This chain links TRBV7-9 with TRBJ1-1; D unresolved. CDR3 sequence: CASSLVEYTEAFF. The CDR3 nucleotides are TGTGCCAGCAGCTTAGTAGAGTACACTGAAGCTTTCTTT.